What follows are 28 T cell receptor beta chains derived from one specimen sequenced in a study of breast tumors, draining lymph nodes, adjacent tissues. Via MiXCR, TCRdb re-called the multiplex PCR reads, giving one row per CDR3 protein. Here the sample spans approximately 170,000 distinct CDR3 sequences, 30% to 35% being singletons. Axillary draining lymph nodes of breast cancer patients supplied the node samples. Sequencing was carried out using axillary lymph node tissue. These receptors all stem from a female donor with breast cancer. Some clones in this sample may be carry-over from other donors' samples.

This clonotype was counted at least ten times. This chain joins TRBV7-9 and TRBJ1-5; TRBD1 aligns across 9 bases. The trim removed 6 bases at V and 7 bases at J, leaving 10 bases unmatched. The CDR3 has 15 amino acids. Germline V gene sequence: CDR1 SEHNR, CDR2 FQNEAQ (reference sequence). CDR3 sequence: CASRTGTGFNQPQHF. As DNA, the CDR3 is TGTGCCAGCAGAACCGGGACAGGGTTTAACCAGCCCCAGCATTTT. Looking up the rest from reference TRBV7-9 and TRBJ1-5 gives the full variable domain: DTGVSQNPRHKITKRGQNVTFRCDPISEHNRLYWYRQTLGQGPEFLTYFQNEAQLEKSRLLSDRFSAERPKGSFSTLEIQRTEQGDSAMYLCASRTGTGFNQPQHFGDGTRLSIL.

This clonotype was detected a few times. This chain uses TRBV5-5 with TRBJ2-1, with D possibly being TRBD1 or TRBD2 (6 bases each). The CDR3 consists of 15 residues. V was clipped by 2 bases and J by 2 bases, with 11 bases between them. The V gene's germline CDR1 is SGHKS and CDR2 YYEKEE (reference sequence). The CDR3 region is CASSFSGGTYNEQFF. The CDR3 DNA reads as TGTGCCAGCAGCTTTTCCGGGGGCACCTACAATGAGCAGTTCTTC.

This clonotype has a count of ten or more. The V gene is TRBV20-1, the J gene TRBJ2-1; the D gene is possibly TRBD2 (6 bases). V shed 3 bases and J shed 3 bases, with 18 bases lying between them. Per germline, CDR1 DFQATT and CDR2 SNEGSKA (reference sequence). This CDR3 spans 16 amino acids. This CDR3 is CSARTGYWEVYNEQFF. The CDR3 DNA is TGCAGTGCTAGGACGGGCTACTGGGAGGTCTACAATGAGCAGTTCTTC.

The chain couples TRBV28 to TRBJ1-4, with TRBD1 as a possible D gene (6 bases). V lost 4 bases to trimming and J lost 0 bases, with 12 bases between them. The CDR3 loop spans 16 amino acids. Germline values: CDR1 MDHEN, CDR2 SYDVKM. The CDR3 here is CASSSPGHPTNEKLFF. The CDR3 region has the DNA TGTGCCAGCAGTTCCCCGGGACATCCAACTAATGAAAAACTGTTTTTT.

In this sample, this clonotype turned up many times. The genes are TRBV7-3 and TRBJ2-2; no clear D. The CDR3 contains 14 residues. In germline, CDR1 is SGHTA, CDR2 FQGTGA. Deletions cut 2 bases from V and 1 base from J, with 5 bases between. CDR3: CASSLLGNTGELFF. In nucleotides, the CDR3 is TGTGCCAGCAGCTTACTAGGGAACACCGGGGAGCTGTTTTTT.

The V and J genes are TRBV20-1 and TRBJ2-3; possible D gene TRBD1, 9 bases. The CDR3 has 19 amino acids. The ends were cut back, 0 bases at V and 5 bases at J, with 27 bases in the middle. The germline V gene has CDR1 DFQATT and CDR2 SNEGSKA (reference sequence). CDR3 sequence reads: CSARDLGRGGQGSLDTQYF. Written as DNA, the CDR3 is TGCAGTGCTAGAGATCTCGGGAGGGGGGGACAGGGTTCGTTAGATACGCAGTATTTT.

This clonotype was recorded many times. The CDR3 DNA is TGTGCCGCCAGGCGTCGGGCAACTAATGAAAAACTGTTTTTT. Encoded protein: CAARRRATNEKLFF. V is TRBV6-6 and J is TRBJ1-4, with D uncertain. The CDR3 has 14 amino acids. CDR1 MNHNY and CDR2 SVGAGI come from the germline V gene (reference sequence). V was cut by 11 bases and J by 0 bases, with 13 bases left in between.

This clonotype was counted many times. The gene calls are TRBV5-1 and TRBJ2-1; TRBD1 aligns across 9 bases. Looked up from germline, CDR1 is SGHRS and CDR2 is YFSETQ. Losses at the gene ends were 8 bases for V and 10 bases for J; bases not matched to a gene: 13. CDR3 size: 14 residues. The CDR3 loop reads CASSGTGTPPEQFF. The CDR3 coding sequence is TGCGCCAGTTCCGGGACAGGGACCCCACCGGAGCAGTTCTTC.

This clonotype has at least ten counts. The chain couples TRBV13 to TRBJ1-2; maybe TRBD1 (6 bases). The CDR3 contains 12 residues. CDR1 and CDR2 from the germline V gene are PRHDT and FYEKMQ (reference sequence). V lost 2 bases and J 7 bases, leaving 8 bases between the germline ends. Here the CDR3 reads CASSLRGAGYTF. Written as DNA, the CDR3 is TGTGCCAGCAGCTTACGGGGGGCTGGCTACACCTTC.

This clonotype was observed many times. The J gene is TRBJ2-7, the V gene TRBV18; 8 bases match TRBD1. Looked up from germline, CDR1 is KGHSH and CDR2 is LQKENI. There are 15 residues in the CDR3. V shed 3 bases and J 0 bases; nucleotides not matched to a gene: 4. In DNA form, the CDR3 reads TGTGCCAGCTCACCGGGACAGGTTAGCTCCTACGAGCAGTACTTC. It is translated as CASSPGQVSSYEQYF.

The chain carries TRBV6-1 and TRBJ1-2, with D hard to call. V was trimmed by 3 bases and J by 3 bases, leaving 8 bases between them. The CDR3 is made up of 13 amino acids. The germline gives CDR1 MNHNS, CDR2 SASEGT. As DNA, the CDR3 is TGTGCCAGCAGTGAGCAGGACTACTATGGCTACACCTTC. This codes for CASSEQDYYGYTF.

This clonotype occurred many times. At one end the junction does not follow the germline gene, possibly because of a read error. The V call is TRBV4-2, the J call TRBJ2-3, with 16 bases that match TRBD2. In germline, CDR1 is LGHNA, CDR2 YNFKEQ. The CDR3 consists of 17 residues. This chain's CDR3 is CTSSQGLAGGPAQAQYF. In DNA form, the CDR3 reads TGTACCAGCAGCCAGGGACTAGCGGGGGGGCCGGCTCAGGCGCAGTATTTT.

This rearrangement joins TRBV25-1 to TRBJ1-4; tentatively, D is TRBD1 (5 bases). The CDR3 length is 11 residues. Germline V CDR1 and CDR2: MGHDK, SYGVNS. Trimming removed 4 bases from V and 10 bases from J, with 7 bases in between. The CDR3, as DNA: TGTGCCAGCAGTGCTCAGGGAAAACTGTTTTTT. Protein sequence: CASSAQGKLFF.

The gene calls are TRBV6-1 and TRBJ2-7; perhaps TRBD2 as D (6 bases). The CDR3 is made up of 14 amino acids. CDR1 and CDR2 from the germline V gene are MNHNS and SASEGT. Trimming shortened V by 5 bases and J by 6 bases, and 17 bases separated the two germline ends. The CDR3 nucleotides are TGTGCCAGCAGTTCACCCCGAGGGACTCTCGAGCAGTACTTC. This translates into CASSSPRGTLEQYF.

Details on this clonotype: Just one base apart from a much larger clone, this may be a read error. The chain links TRBV28 to TRBJ1-3; D is uncertain. CDR3 length: 12 amino acids. The V gene lost 3 bases and the J gene lost 0 bases, with 0 bases spanning the gap. Germline loops: CDR1 MDHEN, CDR2 SYDVKM. CDR3 sequence (DNA): TGTGCCAGCAGTTTCTCTGGAAACACCATATATTTT. Its translation: CASSFSGNTIYF.

The chain joins TRBV6-2 or TRBV6-3 to TRBJ2-7; no reliable D call. The germline gives CDR1 MNHEY, CDR2 SVGEGT. V was pared by 5 bases and J by 6 bases, with 8 bases between. The CDR3 runs 11 residues. The CDR3: CASSPSFEQYF. The CDR3 DNA follows: TGTGCCAGCAGTCCCAGTTTCGAGCAGTACTTC.

Ten or more counts support this clonotype. The genes are TRBV12-3 or TRBV12-4 and TRBJ1-5, with 7 positions matching TRBD1. This CDR3 contains 17 residues. V lost 3 bases, J lost 0 bases, and 8 bases stayed unmatched. The CDR3 loop is CASSLGQGGNSNQPQHF. CDR3 sequence (DNA): TGTGCCAGCAGTTTGGGGCAGGGGGGGAATAGCAATCAGCCCCAGCATTTT.

This clonotype has ten or more counts. V and J are TRBV12-3 or TRBV12-4 and TRBJ1-4; no clear D gene. With 5 bases removed from V and 3 bases from J, the gap between germline ends came to 13 bases. The CDR3 totals 15 residues. CDR3 protein: CASSLGRGANEKLFF. The DNA for the CDR3 is TGTGCCAGCAGTCTTGGACGGGGAGCTAATGAAAAACTGTTTTTT.

The sample holds many counts of this clonotype. The chain uses TRBV20-1 and TRBJ2-7; 10 bases are shared with TRBD1. This CDR3 spans 16 amino acids. Germline V gene lookup returns CDR1 DFQATT and CDR2 SNEGSKA (reference sequence). The V segment lost 3 bases and the J segment 1 base; nucleotides outside the gene matches: 9. CDR3 loop: CSARRGQGKLSYEQYF. The DNA for the CDR3 is TGCAGTGCTAGGAGGGGACAGGGGAAACTGTCCTACGAGCAGTACTTC.

The V gene is TRBV6-1, the J gene TRBJ1-1; the D is unclear. Trimming removed 8 bases from V and 1 base from J, with 5 bases in between. This CDR3 contains 11 residues. Germline loops: CDR1 MNHNS, CDR2 SASEGT. The CDR3 here is CASLKNTEAFF. CDR3 sequence (DNA): TGTGCCAGCTTAAAGAACACTGAAGCTTTCTTT.

This rearrangement joins TRBV15 to TRBJ1-2, with D maybe TRBD1 (5 bases). V gave up 3 bases and J gave up 7 bases, with 12 bases separating them. CDR1 and CDR2 (germline): LNHNV, YYDKDF (reference sequence). This CDR3 contains 13 residues. Here the CDR3 DNA reads TGTGCCACCAGCAGCTTAGATGGGGGTGGCTACACCTTC. This encodes CATSSLDGGGYTF.

The DNA for the CDR3 is TGCAGTGCCGGCTCACCACGGTCGTCAGAAGAGACCCAGTACTTC. It codes for CSAGSPRSSEETQYF. This chain links TRBV20-1 with TRBJ2-5; D is undetermined. Germline CDR1 DFQATT, CDR2 SNEGSKA (reference sequence). The CDR3 contains 15 residues. V was shortened by 6 bases and J by 3 bases, with 20 bases between the two germline ends.

Only a few counts were recorded for this clonotype. A much larger clone sits a single nucleotide away, making a read error possible. The chain joins TRBV11-2 to TRBJ2-2; D possibly corresponds to TRBD1 (6 bases). CDR1 and CDR2 (germline): SGHAT, FQNNGV. Trimming removed 3 bases from V and 6 bases from J, with 11 bases in between. The CDR3 spans 14 residues. CDR3 DNA sequence: TGTGCCAGCAGCTTCCAGGGGCAGGCCGGGGAGCTGTTTTTT. This codes for CASSFQGQAGELFF. The complete variable domain, with remaining parts taken from reference TRBV11-2 and TRBJ2-2, reads EAGVAQSPRYKIIEKRQSVAFWCNPISGHATLYWYQQILGQGPKLLIQFQNNGVVDDSQLPKDRFSAERLKGVDSTLKIQPAKLEDSAVYLCASSFQGQAGELFFGEGSRLTVL.

This clonotype came up a few times. Given a much more abundant clone one base away, this may be a read error. The chain links TRBV20-1 to TRBJ2-5; D gene unclear. V was shortened by 0 bases and J by 3 bases, with 17 bases between the two germline ends. The CDR3 consists of 16 residues. Germline CDR1 is DFQATT and CDR2 is SNEGSKA (reference sequence). Here the CDR3 DNA reads TGCAGTGCTAGAGACCCGATTCCGCCAGCTGAAGAGACCCAGTACTTC. Translation gives CSARDPIPPAEETQYF.

This clonotype was seen ten or more times. The gene calls are TRBV12-3 or TRBV12-4 and TRBJ2-5; either TRBD1 or TRBD2 may supply D (5 bases each). CDR3 length: 15 amino acids. V was clipped by 6 bases and J by 1 base, with 15 bases between them. The CDR3 protein is CASSLGVGGQETQYF. DNA of the CDR3: TGTGCCAGCAGCCTAGGCGTTGGGGGCCAAGAGACCCAGTACTTC.

This clonotype occurred many times. The rearrangement links TRBV20-1 to TRBJ2-7; D unresolved. There are 14 residues in the CDR3. The germline V and J ends were trimmed by 1 base and 0 bases, with 10 bases remaining between them. From germline, CDR1 is DFQATT and CDR2 SNEGSKA (reference sequence). CDR3 sequence reads: CSARGPGSSYEQYF. The CDR3 DNA follows: TGCAGTGCTAGAGGGCCGGGCAGCTCCTACGAGCAGTACTTC.

Points on this clonotype: A much larger clone differs by one base, so this may be a read error. DNA for the CDR3: TGTGCCAGCAGCCTCCCTATCGGACCACATAACTATGGCCACACCTTC. Translation gives CASSLPIGPHNYGHTF. This sequence joins TRBV7-9 and TRBJ1-2; D remains ambiguous. This CDR3 is built from 16 residues. The germline gives CDR1 SEHNR, CDR2 FQNEAQ (reference sequence). Using reference TRBV7-9 and TRBJ1-2 for the parts outside the CDR3, the full variable domain is DTGVSQNPRHKITKRGQNVTFRCDPISEHNRLYWYRQTLGQGPEFLTYFQNEAQLEKSRLLSDRFSAERPKGSFSTLEIQRTEQGDSAMYLCASSLPIGPHNYGHTFGSGTRLTVV.

This clonotype counts as medium-sized. The CDR3 loop is CSVEGQGSTDTQYF. The CDR3 coding sequence is TGCAGTGTAGAGGGACAGGGGAGCACAGATACGCAGTATTTT. The chain employs TRBV20-1 and TRBJ2-3; TRBD1 aligns across 10 bases. Germline V lookup: CDR1 DFQATT, CDR2 SNEGSKA (reference sequence). Trimming at V came to 7 bases and at J to 0 bases, leaving 4 bases not matched to a gene. The CDR3 runs to 14 residues.